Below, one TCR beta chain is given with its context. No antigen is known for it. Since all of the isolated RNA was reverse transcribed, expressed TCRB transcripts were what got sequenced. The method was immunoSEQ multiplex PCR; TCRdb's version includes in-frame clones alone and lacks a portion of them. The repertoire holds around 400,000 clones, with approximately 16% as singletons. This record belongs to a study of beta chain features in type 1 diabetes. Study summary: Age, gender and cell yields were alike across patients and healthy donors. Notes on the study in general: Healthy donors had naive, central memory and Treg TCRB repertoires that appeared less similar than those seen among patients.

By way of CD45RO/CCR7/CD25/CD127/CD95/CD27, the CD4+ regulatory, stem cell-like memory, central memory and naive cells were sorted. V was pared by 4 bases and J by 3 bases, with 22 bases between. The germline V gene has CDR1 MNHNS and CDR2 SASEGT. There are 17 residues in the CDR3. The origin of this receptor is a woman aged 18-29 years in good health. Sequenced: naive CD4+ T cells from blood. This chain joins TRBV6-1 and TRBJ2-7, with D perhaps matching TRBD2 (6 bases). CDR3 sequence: CASSGAGSLAPYYEQYF. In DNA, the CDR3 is TGTGCCAGCAGTGGAGCGGGTAGCCTGGCCCCCTACTACGAGCAGTACTTC.